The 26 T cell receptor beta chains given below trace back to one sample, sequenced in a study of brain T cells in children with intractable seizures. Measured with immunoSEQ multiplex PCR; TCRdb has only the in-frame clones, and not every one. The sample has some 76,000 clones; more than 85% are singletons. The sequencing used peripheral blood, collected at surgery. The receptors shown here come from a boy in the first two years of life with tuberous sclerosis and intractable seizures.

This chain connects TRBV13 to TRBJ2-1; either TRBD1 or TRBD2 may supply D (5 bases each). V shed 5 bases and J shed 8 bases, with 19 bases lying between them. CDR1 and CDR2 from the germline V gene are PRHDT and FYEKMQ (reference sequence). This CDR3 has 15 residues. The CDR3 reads CASSVPGRKSHEQFF. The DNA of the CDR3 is TGTGCCAGCAGCGTTCCGGGACGTAAGAGCCATGAGCAGTTCTTC.

CDR3 coding DNA: TGTGCCAGCAGCGTAGAGGGGGGGTCGAATTCACCCCTCCACTTT. It is translated as CASSVEGGSNSPLHF. The chain links TRBV9 to TRBJ1-6; a possible D gene is TRBD1 (6 bases). CDR3 size: 15 residues. CDR1 is SGDLS, CDR2 YYNGEE, per germline. V was trimmed by 0 bases and J by 7 bases, leaving 11 bases between them.

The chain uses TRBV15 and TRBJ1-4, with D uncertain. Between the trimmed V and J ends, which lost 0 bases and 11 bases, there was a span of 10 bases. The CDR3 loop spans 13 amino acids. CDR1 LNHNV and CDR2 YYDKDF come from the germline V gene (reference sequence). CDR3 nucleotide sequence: TGTGCCACCAGCAGAGATCTGACCGCCAAACTGTTTTTT. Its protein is CATSRDLTAKLFF.

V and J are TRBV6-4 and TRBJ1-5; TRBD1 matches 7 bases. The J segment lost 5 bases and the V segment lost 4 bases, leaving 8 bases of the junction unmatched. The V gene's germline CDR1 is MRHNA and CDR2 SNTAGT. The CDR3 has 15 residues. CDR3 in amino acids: CASSGSGQPDQPQHF. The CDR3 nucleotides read TGTGCCAGCAGTGGATCGGGACAGCCCGATCAGCCCCAGCATTTT.

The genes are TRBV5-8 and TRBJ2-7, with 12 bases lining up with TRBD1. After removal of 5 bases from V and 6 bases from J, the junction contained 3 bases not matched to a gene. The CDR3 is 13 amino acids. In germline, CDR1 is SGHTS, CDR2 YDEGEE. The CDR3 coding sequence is TGTGCCAGCAGTTGGGACAGGGGGCTCGAGCAGTACTTC. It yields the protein CASSWDRGLEQYF.

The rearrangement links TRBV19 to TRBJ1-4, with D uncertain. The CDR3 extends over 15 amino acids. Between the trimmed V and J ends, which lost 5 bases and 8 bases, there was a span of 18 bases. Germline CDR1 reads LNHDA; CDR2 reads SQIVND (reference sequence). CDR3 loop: CASSSVGLMSEKLFF. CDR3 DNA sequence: TGTGCCAGTAGTTCAGTCGGGCTAATGTCGGAAAAACTGTTTTTT.

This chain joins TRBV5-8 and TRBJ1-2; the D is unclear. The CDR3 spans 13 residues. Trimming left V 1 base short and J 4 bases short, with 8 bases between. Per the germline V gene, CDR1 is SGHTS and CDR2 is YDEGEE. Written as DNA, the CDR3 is TGTGCCAGCAGCTTGTTGAATAGCTATGGCTACACCTTC. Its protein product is CASSLLNSYGYTF.

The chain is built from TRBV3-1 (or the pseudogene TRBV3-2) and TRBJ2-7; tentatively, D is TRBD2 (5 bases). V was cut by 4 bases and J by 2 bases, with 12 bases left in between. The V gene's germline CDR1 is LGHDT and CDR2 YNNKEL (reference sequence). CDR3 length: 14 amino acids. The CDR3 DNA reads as TGTGCCAGCAGCCCCGAGGGTCTACCCTACGAGCAGTACTTC. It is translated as CASSPEGLPYEQYF.

The DNA for the CDR3 is TGCGCCAGCATGTCGTCGGGCGGCAGCTACGAGCAGTACTTC. It codes for CASMSSGGSYEQYF. The V gene is TRBV5-1, the J gene TRBJ2-7; D is ambiguous. V was shortened by 6 bases and J by 3 bases, with 16 bases between the two germline ends. This CDR3 is built from 14 residues. The germline V gene has CDR1 SGHRS and CDR2 YFSETQ.

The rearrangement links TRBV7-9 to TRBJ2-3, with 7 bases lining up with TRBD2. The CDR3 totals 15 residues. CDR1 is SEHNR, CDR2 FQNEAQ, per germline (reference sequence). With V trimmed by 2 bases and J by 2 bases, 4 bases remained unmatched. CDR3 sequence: CASSLQGGFTDTQYF. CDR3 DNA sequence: TGTGCCAGCAGCTTACAGGGAGGGTTCACAGATACGCAGTATTTT.

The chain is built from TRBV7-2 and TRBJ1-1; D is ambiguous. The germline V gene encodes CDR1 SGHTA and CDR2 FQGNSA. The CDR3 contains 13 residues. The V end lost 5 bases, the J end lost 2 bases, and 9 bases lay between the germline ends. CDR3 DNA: TGTGCCAGCAGCCCCGGACCCAACACTGAAGCTTTCTTT. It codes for CASSPGPNTEAFF.

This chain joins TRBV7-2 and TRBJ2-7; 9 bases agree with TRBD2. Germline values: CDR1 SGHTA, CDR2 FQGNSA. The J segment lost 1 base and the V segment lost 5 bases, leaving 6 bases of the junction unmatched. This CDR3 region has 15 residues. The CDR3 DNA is TGTGCCAGCAGCCTGCGGGGGGGCCTTTCCTACGAGCAGTACTTC. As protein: CASSLRGGLSYEQYF.

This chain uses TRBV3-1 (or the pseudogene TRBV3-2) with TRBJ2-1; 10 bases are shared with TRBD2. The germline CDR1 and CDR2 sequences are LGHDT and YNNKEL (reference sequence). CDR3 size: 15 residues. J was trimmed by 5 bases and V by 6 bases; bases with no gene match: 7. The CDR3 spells CASSPLAGGHNEQFF. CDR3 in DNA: TGTGCCAGCAGTCCTTTAGCGGGAGGTCACAATGAGCAGTTCTTC.

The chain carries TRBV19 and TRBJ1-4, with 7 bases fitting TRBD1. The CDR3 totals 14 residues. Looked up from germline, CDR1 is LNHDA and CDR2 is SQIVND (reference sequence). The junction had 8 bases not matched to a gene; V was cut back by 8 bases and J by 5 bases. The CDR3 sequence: CASESGTENEKLFF. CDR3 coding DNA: TGTGCCAGTGAGTCCGGGACAGAAAATGAAAAACTGTTTTTT.

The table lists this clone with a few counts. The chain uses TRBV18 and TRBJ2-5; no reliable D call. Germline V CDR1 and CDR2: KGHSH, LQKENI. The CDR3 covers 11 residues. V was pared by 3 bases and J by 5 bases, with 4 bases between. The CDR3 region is CASSPMETQYF. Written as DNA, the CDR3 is TGTGCCAGCTCACCCATGGAGACCCAGTACTTC.

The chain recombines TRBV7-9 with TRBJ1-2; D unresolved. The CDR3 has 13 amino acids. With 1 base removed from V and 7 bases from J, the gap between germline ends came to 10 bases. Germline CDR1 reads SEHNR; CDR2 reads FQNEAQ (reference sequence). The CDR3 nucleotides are TGTGCCAGCAGCTTAGATTCGTCACTTGGCTACACCTTC. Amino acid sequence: CASSLDSSLGYTF.

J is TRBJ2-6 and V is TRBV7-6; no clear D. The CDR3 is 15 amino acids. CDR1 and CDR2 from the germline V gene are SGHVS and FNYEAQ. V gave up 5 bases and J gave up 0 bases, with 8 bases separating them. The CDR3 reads CASSPTNSGANVLTF. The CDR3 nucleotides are TGTGCCAGCAGCCCTACAAACTCTGGGGCCAACGTCCTGACTTTC.

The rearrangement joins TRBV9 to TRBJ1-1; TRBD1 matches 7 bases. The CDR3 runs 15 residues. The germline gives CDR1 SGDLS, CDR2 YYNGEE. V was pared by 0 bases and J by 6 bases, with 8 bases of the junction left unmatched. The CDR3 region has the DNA TGTGCCAGCAGCGTAGCTAGCCAGGGGGGGCCTGAAGCTTTCTTT. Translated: CASSVASQGGPEAFF.

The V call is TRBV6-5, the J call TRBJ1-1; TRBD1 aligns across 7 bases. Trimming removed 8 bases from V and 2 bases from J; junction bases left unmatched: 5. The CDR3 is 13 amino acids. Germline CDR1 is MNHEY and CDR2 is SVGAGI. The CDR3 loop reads CASRRGLNTEAFF. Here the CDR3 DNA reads TGTGCCAGCCGAAGGGGGCTTAACACTGAAGCTTTCTTT.

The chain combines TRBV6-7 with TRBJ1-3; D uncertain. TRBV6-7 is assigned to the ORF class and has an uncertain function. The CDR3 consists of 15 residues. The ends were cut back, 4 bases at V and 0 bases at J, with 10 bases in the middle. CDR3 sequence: CASSSEAPSGNTIYF. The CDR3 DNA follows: TGTGCCAGCAGTTCCGAGGCCCCCTCTGGAAACACCATATATTTT.

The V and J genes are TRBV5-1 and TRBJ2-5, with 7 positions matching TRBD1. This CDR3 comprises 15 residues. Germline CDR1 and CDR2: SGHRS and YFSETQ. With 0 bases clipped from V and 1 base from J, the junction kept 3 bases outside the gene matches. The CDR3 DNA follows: TGCGCCAGCAGCTTGGCCGGGACAGTCCAAGAGACCCAGTACTTC. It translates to CASSLAGTVQETQYF.

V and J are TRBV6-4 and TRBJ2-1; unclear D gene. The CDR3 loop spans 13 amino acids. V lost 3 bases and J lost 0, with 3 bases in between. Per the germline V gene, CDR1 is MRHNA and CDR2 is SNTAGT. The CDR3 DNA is TGTGCCAGCAGTGAGGACTCCTACAATGAGCAGTTCTTC. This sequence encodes CASSEDSYNEQFF.

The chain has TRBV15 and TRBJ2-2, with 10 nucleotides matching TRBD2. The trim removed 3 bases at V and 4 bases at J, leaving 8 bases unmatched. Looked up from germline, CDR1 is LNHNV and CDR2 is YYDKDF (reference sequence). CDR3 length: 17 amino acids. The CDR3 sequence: CATSSLGLAGVTGELFF. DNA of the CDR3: TGTGCCACCAGCAGCCTTGGGCTAGCGGGAGTCACCGGGGAGCTGTTTTTT.

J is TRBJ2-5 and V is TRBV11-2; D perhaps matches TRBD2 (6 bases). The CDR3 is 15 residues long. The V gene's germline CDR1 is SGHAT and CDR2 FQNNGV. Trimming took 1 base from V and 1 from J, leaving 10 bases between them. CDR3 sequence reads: CASSLVAELQETQYF. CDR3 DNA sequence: TGTGCCAGCAGCTTAGTAGCGGAGCTCCAAGAGACCCAGTACTTC.

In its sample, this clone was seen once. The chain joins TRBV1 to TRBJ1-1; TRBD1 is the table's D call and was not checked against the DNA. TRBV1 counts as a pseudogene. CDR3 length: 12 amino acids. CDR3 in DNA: TGCACCAGCAGCCTAGGGGACAGGGCCATGATCTTT. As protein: CTSSLGDRAMIF.

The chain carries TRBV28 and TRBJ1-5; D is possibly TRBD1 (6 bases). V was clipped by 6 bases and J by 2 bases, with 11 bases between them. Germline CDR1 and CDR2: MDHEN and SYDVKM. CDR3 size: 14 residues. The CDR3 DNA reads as TGTGCCAGCAGCCCTCGGACAGGCAATCAGCCCCAGCATTTT. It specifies CASSPRTGNQPQHF.